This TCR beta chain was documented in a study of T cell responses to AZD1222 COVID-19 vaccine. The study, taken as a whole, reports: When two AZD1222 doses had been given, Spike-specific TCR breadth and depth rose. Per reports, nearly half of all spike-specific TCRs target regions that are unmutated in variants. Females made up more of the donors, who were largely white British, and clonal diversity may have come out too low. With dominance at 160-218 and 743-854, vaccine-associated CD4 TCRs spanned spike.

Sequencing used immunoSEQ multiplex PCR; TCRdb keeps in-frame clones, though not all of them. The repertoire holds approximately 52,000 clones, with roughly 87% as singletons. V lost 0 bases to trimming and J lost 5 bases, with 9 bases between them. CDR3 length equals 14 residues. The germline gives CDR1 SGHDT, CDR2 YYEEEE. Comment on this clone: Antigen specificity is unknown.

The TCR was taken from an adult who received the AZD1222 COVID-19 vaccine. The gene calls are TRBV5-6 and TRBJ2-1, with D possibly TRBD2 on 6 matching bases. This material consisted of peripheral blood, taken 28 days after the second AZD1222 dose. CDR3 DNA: TGTGCCAGCAGCTTGGAACTAGCCAACAATGAGCAGTTCTTC. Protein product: CASSLELANNEQFF.